Presented here are 2 T cell receptor beta chains from one specimen sequenced in a study of T cells in Graves' hyperthyroidism and ophthalmopathy. Template material for amplifying TCR beta CDR3 regions consisted of RNA transcripts. TCR CDR3 underwent first-round RT-PCR with the HTBI primer set. TCRdb used MiXCR to reprocess the multiplex PCR reads, holding one entry per CDR3 protein. The sample carries fewer than 650,000 distinct CDR3 sequences, 11% to 15% recorded once. What was sequenced was blood. The receptors shown here come from a woman in her 30s with Graves' hyperthyroidism that later progressed to Graves' ophthalmopathy.

This clonotype was observed at least ten times. The chain joins TRBV20-1 to TRBJ2-3; weak D call: TRBD1 (6 bases). The V gene's germline CDR1 is DFQATT and CDR2 SNEGSKA (reference sequence). The CDR3 has 14 residues. Between the trimmed V and J ends, which lost 6 bases and 3 bases, there was a span of 16 bases. In DNA form, the CDR3 reads TGCAGTGCCAGGCCCTTACAGGGTACAGATACGCAGTATTTT. It specifies CSARPLQGTDTQYF.

The sample holds a few counts of this clonotype. The chain uses TRBV7-9 and TRBJ1-2; D is ambiguous. V lost 8 bases to trimming and J lost 0 bases, with 16 bases between them. The germline CDR1 and CDR2 sequences are SEHNR and FQNEAQ (reference sequence). The CDR3 spans 15 residues. Here the CDR3 reads CASLQLGISNYGYTF. In DNA form, the CDR3 reads TGTGCCAGCCTTCAACTTGGGATTTCTAACTATGGCTACACCTTC. Looking up the rest from reference TRBV7-9 and TRBJ1-2 gives the full variable domain: DTGVSQNPRHKITKRGQNVTFRCDPISEHNRLYWYRQTLGQGPEFLTYFQNEAQLEKSRLLSDRFSAERPKGSFSTLEIQRTEQGDSAMYLCASLQLGISNYGYTFGSGTRLTVV.